A selection of T cell receptor beta chains follows, all from one sample in a study of T cell repertoires in cytomegalovirus infection. TCRdb itself ran the reads through MiXCR, one entry per CDR3 protein. This table holds approximately 490,000 distinct CDR3 sequences, approximately 10% found once. The material sequenced was PBMCs. These receptor sequences come from a human donor in good health (CMV status not recorded). Some clones in this sample may be carry-over from other donors' samples. Both conserved end residues are part of each CDR3. D genes are given only for firm matches. Size is omitted from some rows. Given values are once, few, many or a class for expanded clones.

few TRBJ1-2 15 TRBV19 . CASSRWDGPNYGYTF TGTGCCAGTAGTCGATGGGACGGGCCTAACTATGGCTACACCTTC
many TRBJ2-7 13 TRBV12-3/TRBV12-4 TRBD2 CASRERGGNEQYF TGTGCCAGCAGGGAGAGGGGAGGGAACGAGCAGTACTTC
many TRBJ2-5 15 TRBV28 . CASSFHPADQETQYF TGTGCCAGCAGTTTTCACCCGGCGGACCAAGAGACCCAGTACTTC
many TRBJ1-2 14 TRBV7-8 . CASSFRRTDYGYTF TGTGCCAGCAGTTTCCGGAGAACAGACTATGGCTACACCTTC
many TRBJ1-6 15 TRBV11-2 . CASSLTGPYNSPLHF TGTGCCAGCAGCTTAACAGGTCCCTATAATTCACCCCTCCACTTT
many TRBJ2-5 14 TRBV6-1 TRBD2 CASSTTSGSGAQYF TGTGCCAGCAGTACGACTAGCGGGAGCGGGGCCCAGTACTTC
many TRBJ1-2 13 TRBV5-1 . CASSPRESRGYTF TGCGCCAGCAGCCCCAGAGAAAGCAGGGGCTACACCTTC
many TRBJ2-3 13 TRBV7-3 . CASTLQPQDTQYF TGTGCCAGCACCCTCCAGCCTCAAGATACGCAGTATTTT
few TRBJ1-4 16 TRBV5-1 . CASSPTLEGLNEKLFF TGCGCCAGCAGTCCAACCCTGGAGGGCTTGAATGAAAAACTGTTTTTT
few TRBJ1-5 16 TRBV5-5 . CASSPGGFGANQPQHF TGTGCCAGCAGCCCCGGAGGGTTTGGGGCCAATCAGCCCCAGCATTTT
. TRBJ2-7 16 TRBV5-6 TRBD2 CASSFQLLAGGDEQYF TGTGCCAGCAGCTTTCAATTACTAGCGGGAGGAGATGAGCAGTACTTC
. TRBJ1-1 12 TRBV29-1 . CSVVRGHTEAFF TGCAGCGTTGTACGGGGGCACACTGAAGCTTTCTTT
many TRBJ1-5 14 TRBV7-8 . CASSRAALNQPQHF TGTGCCAGCAGCCGGGCGGCCCTCAATCAGCCCCAGCATTTT
many TRBJ2-5 15 TRBV18 TRBD2 CASSPSSGRKETQYF TGTGCCAGCTCACCGTCGAGCGGGAGAAAAGAGACCCAGTACTTC
few TRBJ2-7 13 TRBV28 . CANPDTGSYEQYF TGTGCCAATCCAGACACAGGGTCCTACGAGCAGTACTTC
few TRBJ2-5 17 TRBV10-3 TRBD2 CAISAGLADPTRETQYF TGTGCCATCAGTGCGGGACTAGCGGACCCTACCCGAGAGACCCAGTACTTC
many TRBJ2-5 12 TRBV6-2/TRBV6-3 . CASTGGRETQYF TGTGCCAGCACAGGGGGGCGGGAGACCCAGTACTTC
. TRBJ1-2 15 TRBV11-2 TRBD1 CASSAALQGWGGYTF TGTGCCAGCAGCGCCGCATTACAGGGGTGGGGTGGCTACACCTTC
many TRBJ2-1 14 TRBV2 TRBD2 CASGRLAAYNEQFF TGTGCCAGCGGAAGGCTAGCGGCCTACAATGAGCAGTTCTTC
many TRBJ2-7 13 TRBV7-8 . CASSLVQTGEQYF TGTGCCAGCAGCTTAGTCCAAACGGGGGAGCAGTACTTC
many TRBJ1-5 16 TRBV20-1 . CSATDSPGHSNQPQHF TGCAGTGCCACAGACAGCCCAGGCCATAGCAATCAGCCCCAGCATTTT
few TRBJ1-5 13 TRBV30 . CAWRAGYNQPQHF TGTGCCTGGAGGGCAGGGTACAATCAGCCCCAGCATTTT
many TRBJ2-7 14 TRBV12-3/TRBV12-4 TRBD1 CASSSTGQEGEQYF TGTGCCAGCAGTTCCACGGGACAGGAGGGCGAGCAGTACTTC
many TRBJ2-7 15 TRBV18 TRBD1 CASSPSGQGDYEQYF TGTGCCAGCTCACCTTCGGGACAGGGGGACTACGAGCAGTACTTC
many TRBJ1-2 16 TRBV12-3/TRBV12-4 . CASSLATKRPNYGYTF TGTGCCAGCAGTTTAGCTACGAAACGGCCTAACTATGGCTACACCTTC
many TRBJ1-3 16 TRBV2 TRBD1 CASSEGTGNSGNTIYF TGTGCCAGCAGTGAAGGGACAGGGAACTCTGGAAACACCATATATTTT
once TRBJ1-2 14 TRBV27 TRBD1 CASSRTGGNYGYTF TGTGCCAGCAGTAGGACAGGGGGAAACTATGGCTACACCTTC
many TRBJ1-1 14 TRBV7-9 TRBD1 CASSPGQANTEAFF TGTGCCAGCAGCCCTGGACAGGCGAACACTGAAGCTTTCTTT
. TRBJ2-1 16 TRBV3-1 TRBD1 CASTNSAGTGYNEQFF TGTGCCAGCACCAACTCCGCCGGGACAGGATACAATGAGCAGTTCTTC
. TRBJ1-2 16 TRBV7-2 TRBD1 CASSLRQGASNYGYTF TGTGCCAGCAGCTTACGGCAGGGGGCATCTAACTATGGCTACACCTTC
. TRBJ1-1 15 TRBV18 . CASSRLTAVNTEAFF TGTGCCAGCTCACGACTTACGGCGGTGAACACTGAAGCTTTCTTT
many TRBJ2-2 15 TRBV2 . CASERFGVGTGELFF TGTGCCAGCGAGAGATTCGGGGTTGGGACCGGGGAGCTGTTTTTT
many TRBJ1-5 15 TRBV7-8 . CASSLVGTSNQPQHF TGTGCCAGCAGCTTAGTGGGCACCTCGAATCAGCCCCAGCATTTT
many TRBJ1-4 18 TRBV19 . CASSIDDRAGRRREKLFF TGTGCCAGTAGTATAGATGATCGGGCAGGCCGCCGCCGCGAAAAACTGTTTTTT
many TRBJ2-1 18 TRBV7-9 TRBD2 CASSLGPGSGGPYNEQFF TGTGCCAGCAGCTTAGGTCCCGGTAGCGGGGGTCCCTACAATGAGCAGTTCTTC
many TRBJ2-5 13 TRBV14 . CASSRKDQETQYF TGTGCCAGCAGCCGAAAAGACCAAGAGACCCAGTACTTC
many TRBJ1-5 16 TRBV18 TRBD1 CASSLFQDRDNQPQHF TGTGCCAGCTCACTATTTCAGGACAGGGACAATCAGCCCCAGCATTTT
. TRBJ2-3 19 TRBV29-1 . CSVESRDRRRDNTRGPQYF TGCAGCGTTGAGAGCCGGGACAGAAGGCGGGACAACACCCGGGGTCCGCAGTATTTT
. TRBJ2-5 16 TRBV7-6 TRBD1 CASSSTRQGQQETQYF TGTGCCAGCAGTTCCACTCGACAGGGCCAACAAGAGACCCAGTACTTC
many TRBJ1-1 15 TRBV5-8 . CASSISQTMNTEAFF TGTGCCAGCAGCATAAGTCAGACCATGAACACTGAAGCTTTCTTT